A single sample gave rise to the 4 T cell receptor beta chains below, sequenced in a study of blood T cell repertoires in COVID-19. The repertoire was sequenced with immunoSEQ multiplex PCR; TCRdb's copy has only in-frame clones and lacks some. The profile shows fewer than 70,000 clones, 87% of them singletons. Sample: peripheral blood. Receptor source: a man between 60 and 75 years old with active or convalescent COVID-19.

This sequence joins TRBV7-2 and TRBJ1-1; D call uncertain. CDR1 and CDR2 (germline): SGHTA, FQGNSA. CDR3 length: 14 residues. Trimming shortened V by 3 bases and J by 0 bases, and 8 bases separated the two germline ends. The CDR3 loop reads CASSLGLLNTEAFF. In DNA form, the CDR3 reads TGTGCCAGCAGCTTGGGCTTATTGAACACTGAAGCTTTCTTT.

The V and J genes are TRBV7-3 and TRBJ2-3; D unresolved. V lost 5 bases to trimming and J lost 11 bases, with 17 bases between them. CDR3 length: 13 amino acids. Germline-derived CDR1 and CDR2 are SGHTA and FQGTGA. CDR3 DNA sequence: TGTGCCAGCAGCCCCCGTACCCCAGTGTTGCAGTATTTT. Translation gives CASSPRTPVLQYF.

The chain couples TRBV23-1 to TRBJ2-5; 7 bases line up with TRBD1. TRBV23-1 is an open reading frame, and its role is uncertain. V dropped 10 bases and J dropped 4; count of bases not matched to a gene: 3. The CDR3 runs 11 residues. The CDR3 DNA is TGCGCCATAAAGGGGGCAGAGACCCAGTACTTC. This gives the protein CAIKGAETQYF.

The J gene is TRBJ1-6, the V gene TRBV19, with 7 bases fitting TRBD1. Germline V gene sequence: CDR1 LNHDA, CDR2 SQIVND (reference sequence). J gave up 7 bases and V 7 bases, and 7 bases lay outside the gene matches. The CDR3 spans 14 residues. The CDR3, as DNA: TGTGCCAGTACGCCCGGGGACAGAAATTCACCCCTCCACTTT. Protein sequence: CASTPGDRNSPLHF.